This TCR beta chain was obtained from a study of radiation and T cells in renal cell carcinoma. General study findings and limits: Dominant CDR3 motifs were more common in irradiated tumors than controls.

Produced via immunoSEQ multiplex PCR; TCRdb's table is partial and in-frame only. The table shows 20,000 or so clones, with about 50% occurring only once. Specified treatment: 15 Gy SBRT to primary tumor, nephrectomy 4 weeks later. Nephrectomy followed 15 Gy stereotactic body radiation by 4 weeks. This renal cell carcinoma was of the clear cell type. There are 20 residues in the CDR3. Per the germline V gene, CDR1 is WNHNN and CDR2 is SYGVQD (reference sequence). V was pared by 4 bases and J by 3 bases, with 21 bases of the junction left unmatched. In the case of this clone: Its specificity is unknown.

The TCR was taken from a man aged 50 to 59 with renal cell carcinoma. The specimen comprised tumor tissue, sampled from a patient whose treatment included radiotherapy and nephrectomy. The rearrangement uses TRBV10-1 and TRBJ2-3; 8 bases fit TRBD1. This CDR3 reads CASSANPGTGSMLYTDTQYF. The CDR3 region has the DNA TGCGCCAGCAGTGCCAACCCCGGGACAGGATCAATGCTGTATACAGATACGCAGTATTTT.